This T cell receptor beta chain is from a study of blood T cells in healthy people across ages. Study results and caveats: Long-lived donors had more naive CD4+ cells and higher diversity than aged donors.

Germline values: CDR1 SGHNT, CDR2 YENEEA. V lost 1 base and J lost 5, with 15 bases in between. This CDR3 is 15 amino acids long. Each sample yielded at least 7 million isolated PBMCs. Per individual sample, total RNA of at least 5 micrograms was extracted. Comments on this clonotype: Its cognate antigen is unknown.

Then a second PCR, running roughly 7 to 11 cycles, was carried out with a sample-barcoded 5' primer and a J-beta primer mix. Each CDR3 protein is one row after TCRdb ran MiXCR on the 5' RACE reads. The table lists 650,000 to 700,000 distinct CDR3 sequences, under 65% of them singletons, with about 14% in the top ten. The clonotype was recovered from a woman older than 75 in good health. The chain couples TRBV11-3 to TRBJ2-7; a weak D match, TRBD1 (6 bases). Specimen: blood. CDR3: CASSLGGDRSHEQYF. The CDR3 DNA reads as TGTGCCAGCAGCTTAGGGGGTGACAGGAGCCACGAGCAGTACTTC.